This is a list of T cell receptor beta chains from one sample in a study of draining lymph node invasion in breast cancer. Via MiXCR, TCRdb re-called the bulk RNA-seq reads, giving one row per CDR3 protein. The sample shows about 2,600 distinct CDR3 sequences, 60% to 75% of them seen only once. The sample taken for sequencing was sorted memory Tregs from a lymph node. The receptors stem from a female donor with luminal breast cancer. Each CDR3 is given with its conserved first and last residue.

>TRBJ2-1|TRBV12-3/TRBV12-4
CASSLRDSANNEQFF
>TRBJ1-5|TRBV7-2
CASSAFGNQPQHF
>TRBJ1-1|TRBV4-1
CASSQGGGFNTEAFF
>TRBJ2-7|TRBV7-2
CASSLVRTGGQYF
>TRBJ1-5|TRBV13
CASSLAQAGNQPQHF
>TRBJ1-5|TRBV6-2/TRBV6-3
CASSYKGYAQPQHF
>TRBJ2-7|TRBV25-1
CASGGYEQYF
>TRBJ2-3|TRBV4-1
CASSQGRRASTDTQYF
>TRBJ2-7|TRBV6-2/TRBV6-3
CASSSSSGAYEQYF
>TRBJ2-7|TRBV28
CASSHPTGSVRTEQYF
>TRBJ2-7|TRBV28
CASSSISGGVKNEQYF
>TRBJ1-2|TRBV19
CASSIPFLQDGYTF
>TRBJ2-7|TRBV21-1
CASSTRQGRYEQYF
>TRBJ2-1|TRBV7-3
CASSLAASEVEQFF
>TRBJ2-3|TRBV5-1
CASSPGASTRDTQYF
>TRBJ2-3|TRBV7-2
CASSLVGTGGADTQYF
>TRBJ1-4|TRBV29-1
CSVERGGKLFF
>TRBJ1-2|TRBV4-1
CASSLPGYGYTF
>TRBJ2-5|TRBV25-1
CASSELAQGTQYF
>TRBJ2-5|TRBV5-4
CANRRTSEETQYF
>TRBJ1-6|TRBV18
CASSPHGADSPLHF
>TRBJ2-1|TRBV11-3
CASSLGLGPDEQFF
>TRBJ1-2|TRBV5-6
CASSLWSGGTYGYTF
>TRBJ2-1|TRBV15
CATRSPGGPGNEQFF
>TRBJ2-5|TRBV7-2
CASSLETGRRETQYF
>TRBJ2-1|TRBV6-1
CASSPGGNEQFF
>TRBJ1-6|TRBV6-5
CATRRTGGSPLHF
>TRBJ2-7|TRBV19
CASSMSSSYEEYF
>TRBJ2-5|TRBV5-6
CASSERTAQETQYF
>TRBJ2-7|TRBV7-9
CASSPARDEQYF
>TRBJ2-4|TRBV12-3/TRBV12-4
CASSSRTSGSTIQYF
>TRBJ1-1|TRBV10-2
CASGTDSNTEAFF
>TRBJ2-7|TRBV28
CASSLDGAYSLDF
>TRBJ1-3|TRBV11-2
CASRASGNTIYF
>TRBJ1-5|TRBV28
CASSGQINQPQHF
>TRBJ2-7|TRBV5-1
CASSLGEYYVSEEQYF
>TRBJ1-2|TRBV4-3
CASSRTWVDTGEEGYTF